Listed below are T cell receptor beta chains from one sample, sequenced in a study of cytomegalovirus exposure and HLA in healthy donors. Some clones are missing from TCRdb's copy, which holds only in-frame ones; the method was immunoSEQ multiplex PCR. The sample includes tens of thousands of clones, around 78% of them seen just once. Source material: PBMCs. Every receptor here comes from a male donor in good health and CMV-seropositive. The CDR3 runs from the conserved cysteine through the conserved F or W. D genes are given only for firm matches. Clone sizes are given selectively: once, few, many, or a class where the clone is expanded.

v_call	d_call	clone_size	j_call	cdr3_aa	cdr3_nt
TRBV4-1	TRBD1	few	TRBJ1-4	CASSQGDRGNEKLFF	TGCGCCAGCAGCCAAGGGGACAGGGGGAATGAAAAACTGTTTTTT
TRBV7-9	-	-	TRBJ1-4	CASSLARRGWDEKLFF	TGTGCCAGCAGCTTAGCGCGGAGGGGATGGGATGAAAAACTGTTTTTT
TRBV7-2	TRBD1	-	TRBJ2-5	CASSTGTGVTQYF	TGTGCCAGCAGCACCGGGACAGGTGTGACCCAGTACTTC
TRBV18	TRBD2	-	TRBJ2-7	CASSPNLGGSSYEQYF	TGTGCCAGCTCACCCAACCTGGGGGGGAGTTCCTACGAGCAGTACTTC
TRBV28	TRBD1	-	TRBJ1-2	CASTPFGTDYGYTF	TGTGCCAGCACCCCGTTCGGGACAGACTATGGCTACACCTTC
TRBV6-4	-	-	TRBJ1-1	CASSRRADTEAFF	TGTGCCAGCAGCCGGAGGGCGGACACTGAAGCTTTCTTT
TRBV27	-	-	TRBJ1-4	CASSPSSPREKLFF	TGTGCCAGCAGTCCCTCTTCCCCGAGGGAAAAACTGTTTTTT
TRBV6-1	-	few	TRBJ2-2	CASSEYWGNTGELFF	TGTGCCAGCAGTGAATACTGGGGCAACACCGGGGAGCTGTTTTTT
TRBV28	TRBD1	-	TRBJ1-5	CASRTGGHNQPQHF	TGTGCCAGCAGGACAGGGGGCCACAATCAGCCCCAGCATTTT
TRBV6-5	-	-	TRBJ2-1	CASIETDYNEQFF	TGTGCCAGCATAGAGACAGACTACAATGAGCAGTTCTTC
TRBV15	-	-	TRBJ2-5	CATSSEGLGETQYF	TGTGCCACCAGCAGTGAGGGCCTGGGGGAGACCCAGTACTTC
TRBV28	TRBD1	-	TRBJ1-4	CASGGQGTEKLFF	TGTGCCAGCGGAGGACAGGGAACTGAAAAACTGTTTTTT